The next 29 T cell receptor beta chains were all read from a single sample in a study of T cells in Graves' hyperthyroidism and ophthalmopathy. Amplified regions were TCR beta CDR3 sequences from RNA transcripts. RT-PCR in the first round (using the HTBI primer set) targeted the TCR CDR3. TCRdb re-derived calls from the multiplex PCR reads in MiXCR, one entry per CDR3 protein. Among hundreds of thousands of distinct CDR3 sequences listed, approximately 13% were seen once. The sample taken for sequencing was blood. These receptors all come from a woman between 18 and 29 years old with Graves' hyperthyroidism.

Ten or more counts support this clonotype. V usage is TRBV11-2 and J usage is TRBJ1-1; the D gene is possibly TRBD1 (6 bases). Germline V gene lookup returns CDR1 SGHAT and CDR2 FQNNGV. Trimming removed 7 bases from V and 4 bases from J, with 19 bases in between. This CDR3 has 15 residues. The CDR3 DNA reads as TGTGCCAGCATCTATACTGGGGGGCCTAGCACTGAAGCTTTCTTT. It translates to CASIYTGGPSTEAFF.

There are many counts of this clonotype. The rearrangement joins TRBV11-2 to TRBJ2-2, with 7 bases aligning to TRBD1. Per the germline V gene, CDR1 is SGHAT and CDR2 is FQNNGV. This CDR3 has 15 amino acids. V shed 2 bases, J shed 7 bases, and the junction held 7 bases outside the gene matches. The CDR3 loop reads CASSLSTGWIGELFF. The CDR3 coding sequence is TGTGCCAGCAGCTTATCGACAGGGTGGATCGGGGAGCTGTTTTTT.

This clonotype was counted at least ten times. This chain connects TRBV7-3 to TRBJ2-3, with D unclear. The CDR3 has 17 residues. In germline, CDR1 is SGHTA, CDR2 FQGTGA. V shed 5 bases and J shed 2 bases, with 20 bases lying between them. The CDR3 loop is CASSPGHDSFFTDTQYF. The CDR3 coding sequence is TGTGCCAGCAGCCCCGGCCACGACTCCTTTTTCACAGATACGCAGTATTTT. Full variable domain (missing parts from reference TRBV7-3 and TRBJ2-3): GAGVSQTPSNKVTEKGKYVELRCDPISGHTALYWYRQSLGQGPEFLIYFQGTGAADDSGLPNDRFFAVRPEGSVSTLKIQRTERGDSAVYLCASSPGHDSFFTDTQYFGPGTRLTVL.

V is TRBV19 and J is TRBJ1-1, with TRBD1 matching 8 bases. Germline V gene sequence: CDR1 LNHDA, CDR2 SQIVND (reference sequence). V lost 5 bases to trimming and J lost 3 bases; unmatched junction nucleotides: 8. CDR3 length: 15 residues. In DNA form, the CDR3 reads TGTGCCAGTAGTGTTTCAGGGGGCGGCTACACTGAAGCTTTCTTT. Translated, it gives CASSVSGGGYTEAFF.

The table lists this clonotype with many counts. V gene TRBV28 combines with J gene TRBJ2-7, with D maybe TRBD2 (6 bases). This CDR3 is 15 amino acids long. V was clipped by 5 bases and J by 7 bases, with 21 bases between them. Per germline, CDR1 MDHEN and CDR2 SYDVKM. CDR3 residues: CASSPGTSLLKEQYF. The CDR3 DNA sequence: TGTGCCAGCAGTCCCGGGACTTCTTTACTGAAGGAGCAGTACTTC.

This chain joins TRBV9 and TRBJ2-3; 13 bases map to TRBD2. The V gene end was trimmed by 3 bases and the J gene end by 3 bases; junction bases not matched to a gene: 4. Germline-derived CDR1 and CDR2 are SGDLS and YYNGEE. This CDR3 comprises 16 residues. The DNA for the CDR3 is TGTGCCAGCAGCGGACTGACTAGCGGGGGGACAGATACGCAGTATTTT. Protein: CASSGLTSGGTDTQYF.

In its sample, this clonotype was seen many times. This chain connects TRBV18 to TRBJ2-7; D unresolved. The CDR3 runs 12 residues. Germline V CDR1 and CDR2: KGHSH, LQKENI. Trimming took off 1 base at V and 6 bases at J, with 7 bases between the two ends. The CDR3 DNA reads as TGTGCCAGCTCACCACTCGACGGCGAGCAGTACTTC. This translates into CASSPLDGEQYF.

This clonotype was detected many times. The V and J genes are TRBV6-1 and TRBJ2-1; a possible D gene is TRBD2 (6 bases). Germline values: CDR1 MNHNS, CDR2 SASEGT. The V and J ends lost 0 bases and 4 bases respectively, with 13 bases between them. The CDR3 loop spans 16 amino acids. The CDR3: CASSEAGGAYYNEQFF. As DNA, the CDR3 is TGTGCCAGCAGTGAAGCAGGCGGGGCCTATTACAATGAGCAGTTCTTC.

This clonotype was seen ten or more times. The rearrangement joins TRBV28 to TRBJ2-5; D is tentatively TRBD1 or TRBD2 (5 bases each). Germline-derived CDR1 and CDR2 are MDHEN and SYDVKM. CDR3 length: 12 amino acids. V dropped 6 bases and J dropped 9 bases, with 14 bases sitting between them. The CDR3 sequence is CASSPTRDPQYF. The CDR3 bases are TGTGCCAGCAGCCCAACCCGGGACCCCCAGTACTTC.

This clonotype was counted a few times. This rearrangement joins TRBV5-1 to TRBJ2-3, with 9 bases matching TRBD2. Germline V gives CDR1 SGHRS, CDR2 YFSETQ. The CDR3 totals 16 residues. After removal of 0 bases from V and 2 bases from J, the junction contained 4 bases not matched to a gene. CDR3 region: CASSLGSGRNTDTQYF. CDR3 nucleotide sequence: TGCGCCAGCAGCTTGGGTAGCGGGAGAAACACAGATACGCAGTATTTT. Combining the CDR3 with reference TRBV5-1 and TRBJ2-3 gives the whole variable domain KAGVTQTPRYLIKTRGQQVTLSCSPISGHRSVSWYQQTPGQGLQFLFEYFSETQRNKGNFPGRFSGRQFSNSRSEMNVSTLELGDSALYLCASSLGSGRNTDTQYFGPGTRLTVL.

This clonotype was recorded a few times. The chain joins TRBV9 to TRBJ2-3; D remains unclear. V was shortened by 0 bases and J by 4 bases, with 15 bases between the two germline ends. The germline gives CDR1 SGDLS, CDR2 YYNGEE. CDR3 length: 16 amino acids. The CDR3 protein is CASSVDNGEDADTQYF. CDR3 in DNA: TGTGCCAGCAGCGTAGATAACGGAGAGGACGCAGATACGCAGTATTTT.

This clonotype was counted ten times or more. This chain connects TRBV6-1 to TRBJ2-1; 8 bases are a match to TRBD2. Germline loops: CDR1 MNHNS, CDR2 SASEGT. The CDR3 spans 15 residues. With 2 bases clipped from V and 0 bases from J, the junction kept 0 bases outside the gene matches. CDR3 coding DNA: TGTGCCAGCAGTGAAAGCGGGAGCTCCTACAATGAGCAGTTCTTC. As protein: CASSESGSSYNEQFF.

This clonotype was seen at least ten times. This rearrangement joins TRBV7-2 to TRBJ2-2, with D maybe TRBD1 (6 bases). This CDR3 contains 15 residues. Between the trimmed V and J ends, which lost 4 bases and 1 base, there was a span of 10 bases. Germline CDR1 and CDR2: SGHTA and FQGNSA. The CDR3 protein is CASSYRALNTGELFF. CDR3 DNA sequence: TGTGCCAGCAGCTACAGGGCCTTGAACACCGGGGAGCTGTTTTTT.

There are many counts of this clonotype. The DNA of the CDR3 is TGCGCCAGCAAGGAGACTAGGGGAAACGAAAACACCGGGGAGCTGTTTTTT. This gives the protein CASKETRGNENTGELFF. The chain joins TRBV5-1 to TRBJ2-2, with a tentative D call TRBD2 (6 bases). The CDR3 extends over 17 amino acids. CDR1 is SGHRS and CDR2 is YFSETQ in the germline V gene. Trimming removed 6 bases at V and 2 bases at J, with 20 bases between.

This clonotype appeared many times. The chain employs TRBV28 and TRBJ1-4; D may be TRBD1 (5 bases). CDR3 length equals 15 residues. V lost 8 bases to trimming and J lost 6 bases, with 19 bases between them. Germline CDR1 and CDR2: MDHEN and SYDVKM. The CDR3, as DNA: TGTGCCAGCTTTCGAGGGGCTCGGCGGGATGAAAAACTGTTTTTT. It specifies CASFRGARRDEKLFF.

The sample holds many counts of this clonotype. The gene calls are TRBV20-1 and TRBJ2-7, with 11 bases fitting TRBD2. After removal of 2 bases from V and 6 bases from J, the junction contained 6 bases not matched to a gene. Germline values: CDR1 DFQATT, CDR2 SNEGSKA (reference sequence). CDR3 size: 14 residues. CDR3 sequence reads: CSARRSGRAVEQYF. The CDR3 region has the DNA TGCAGTGCTAGACGTAGCGGGAGGGCAGTCGAGCAGTACTTC.

This clonotype was seen repeatedly, ten times or more. The chain is built from TRBV6-1 and TRBJ2-7; no firm D call. Germline V CDR1 and CDR2: MNHNS, SASEGT. The ends were cut back, 0 bases at V and 2 bases at J, with 5 bases in the middle. The CDR3 has 13 amino acids. The CDR3 DNA is TGTGCCAGCAGTGAAGCTGTACCCTACGAGCAGTACTTC. Translating gives CASSEAVPYEQYF.

About this clonotype: Germline and junction disagree at one end, which may indicate a read error. The chain combines TRBV12-3 or TRBV12-4 with TRBJ1-6; D ambiguous. The CDR3 spans 12 residues. The CDR3 nucleotides are TGTGCCAACAGTTTTTCCGATTCACCCCTCCACTTT. This translates into CANSFSDSPLHF.

The V gene is TRBV5-1, the J gene TRBJ2-3, with a weak D call TRBD1 (6 bases). The CDR3 extends over 17 amino acids. V was pared by 0 bases and J by 1 base, with 15 bases between. CDR1 and CDR2 (germline): SGHRS, YFSETQ. CDR3 amino acids: CASSLAPGAEGTDTQYF. The CDR3, as DNA: TGCGCCAGCAGCTTGGCCCCAGGGGCGGAGGGCACAGATACGCAGTATTTT.

This clonotype was counted only a few times. V is TRBV9 and J is TRBJ2-4; 12 nucleotides line up with TRBD2. The CDR3 sequence is 14 residues long. V trimming: 4 bases; J trimming: 9 bases; junction bases outside the gene matches: 5. Germline V CDR1 and CDR2: SGDLS, YYNGEE. The CDR3 loop reads CASSLAGGPSIQYF. CDR3 DNA: TGTGCCAGCAGCCTAGCGGGGGGGCCATCCATTCAGTACTTC. Full variable domain (remainder filled in from reference TRBV9 and TRBJ2-4): DSGVTQTPKHLITATGQRVTLRCSPRSGDLSVYWYQQSLDQGLQFLIQYYNGEERAKGNILERFSAQQFPDLHSELNLSSLELGDSALYFCASSLAGGPSIQYFGAGTRLSVL.

The rearrangement links TRBV9 to TRBJ1-1, with D uncertain. Germline V CDR1 and CDR2: SGDLS, YYNGEE. CDR3 size: 15 residues. The ends were cut back, 1 base at V and 0 bases at J, with 10 bases in the middle. The CDR3 nucleotides read TGTGCCAGCAGCGTATTTGGAAGCATGAACACTGAAGCTTTCTTT. Translated, it gives CASSVFGSMNTEAFF.

DNA of the CDR3: TGTGCCAGCAGTTACTTGGGGAGGGAGCAGTACTTC. It codes for CASSYLGREQYF. The V and J genes are TRBV6-5 and TRBJ2-7, with a tentative D call TRBD2 (6 bases). This CDR3 spans 12 amino acids. The ends were cut back, 1 base at V and 7 bases at J, with 8 bases in the middle. CDR1 is MNHEY, CDR2 SVGAGI, per germline.

This clonotype showed up many times. The chain couples TRBV30 to TRBJ2-5; TRBD2 matches 7 bases. V shed 4 bases, J shed 4 bases, and the junction held 3 bases outside the gene matches. Germline values: CDR1 GTSNPN, CDR2 SVGIG (reference sequence). The CDR3 has 12 amino acids. CDR3 DNA sequence: TGTGCCTGGAATACGGGGGGAGAGACCCAGTACTTC. Its translation is CAWNTGGETQYF.

This clonotype was seen at least ten times. The rearrangement joins TRBV12-3 or TRBV12-4 to TRBJ2-6; D gene unclear. The CDR3 consists of 20 residues. The germline V and J ends were trimmed by 4 bases and 0 bases, with 22 bases remaining between them. For the CDR3, the DNA is TGTGCCAGCAGTTCCCCAGTCGGACGGTGGATTAGCTCTGGGGCCAACGTCCTGACTTTC. Encoded protein: CASSSPVGRWISSGANVLTF.

The chain recombines TRBV30 with TRBJ1-3, with D perhaps matching TRBD1 (6 bases). This CDR3 has 14 residues. Trimming removed 0 bases from V and 0 bases from J, with 6 bases in between. CDR1 is GTSNPN, CDR2 SVGIG, per germline (reference sequence). The CDR3 is CAWSVGASGNTIYF. The CDR3 bases are TGTGCCTGGAGTGTGGGGGCCTCTGGAAACACCATATATTTT.

About this clonotype itself: This sequence may be a read error, since a much larger clone differs from it by one base. J is TRBJ2-3 and V is TRBV27; D is perhaps TRBD2 (5 bases). CDR1 MNHEY and CDR2 SMNVEV come from the germline V gene (reference sequence). The CDR3 runs 12 residues. The V and J ends lost 0 bases and 10 bases respectively, with 8 bases between them. The CDR3 reads CASSLSAGAQYF. CDR3 nucleotides: TGTGCCAGCAGTTTATCGGCGGGTGCGCAGTATTTT.

This clonotype was observed many times. The genes are TRBV28 and TRBJ1-1; no reliable D call. The CDR3 totals 12 residues. The ends were cut back, 3 bases at V and 1 base at J, with 3 bases in the middle. Germline lookup yields CDR1 MDHEN and CDR2 SYDVKM. The CDR3 here is CASSLQNTEAFF. DNA of the CDR3: TGTGCCAGCAGTTTGCAGAACACTGAAGCTTTCTTT.

This clonotype was recorded a few times. Given a much more abundant clone one base away, this may be a read error. The chain joins TRBV24-1 to TRBJ2-1; perhaps TRBD2 as D (6 bases). V was trimmed by 10 bases and J by 9 bases, leaving 24 bases between them. Germline V CDR1 and CDR2: KGHDR, SFDVKD. This CDR3 spans 15 amino acids. CDR3 loop: CATSDALTSTGEQFF. The DNA of the CDR3 is TGTGCCACGAGCGATGCCTTGACTAGTACGGGTGAGCAGTTCTTC.

This clonotype has a handful of counts. The rearrangement joins TRBV19 to TRBJ2-3; D tentatively reads TRBD1 or TRBD2 (6 bases each). Germline V gene data show CDR1 as LNHDA and CDR2 as SQIVND (reference sequence). This CDR3 has 15 amino acids. Between the trimmed V and J ends, which lost 0 bases and 2 bases, there was a span of 9 bases. CDR3 DNA: TGTGCCAGTAGTATAGATGGGGGGCACACAGATACGCAGTATTTT. As protein: CASSIDGGHTDTQYF. The full variable domain, rest sourced from reference TRBV19 and TRBJ2-3, is DGGITQSPKYLFRKEGQNVTLSCEQNLNHDAMYWYRQDPGQGLRLIYYSQIVNDFQKGDIAEGYSVSREKKESFPLTVTSAQKNPTAFYLCASSIDGGHTDTQYFGPGTRLTVL.